Listed below are T cell receptor beta chains from one sample, sequenced in a study of shared clonotypes between healthy human individuals. Sequenced by immunoSEQ multiplex PCR; TCRdb stores in-frame clones only, minus some. The sample shows 1.4 million or so clones, approximately 98.5% of them seen only once. What was sequenced was naive CD4+ T cells sorted from blood. All receptors derive from a young man in good health. Both conserved end residues are part of each CDR3. D genes are given only for firm matches. Clone size is not always given. Where it is, it says once, few, many or a class for expanded clones.

d_call clone_size j_call v_call cdr3_aa cdr3_nt
TRBD1 . TRBJ1-1 TRBV9 CASSVNDRGIEAFF TGTGCCAGCAGCGTTAATGACAGGGGAATTGAAGCTTTCTTT
. . TRBJ1-5 TRBV28 CASNPGGRVNQPQHF TGTGCCAGCAACCCCGGGGGCAGAGTTAATCAGCCCCAGCATTTT
. once TRBJ1-5 TRBV6-5 CASSRVGLSDQPQHF TGTGCCAGCAGCCGCGTCGGACTTTCCGATCAGCCCCAGCATTTT
TRBD2 . TRBJ2-1 TRBV7-9 CASIPTGLAGGPYNEQFF TGTGCCAGCATCCCGACCGGACTAGCGGGAGGGCCTTACAATGAGCAGTTCTTC
. . TRBJ2-3 TRBV9 CASSVRGRRDTQYF TGTGCCAGCAGCGTTCGGGGGCGCAGAGATACGCAGTATTTT
. . TRBJ1-2 TRBV28 CASSLLGGATYGYTF TGTGCCAGCAGTTTATTGGGAGGGGCGACCTATGGCTACACCTTC
. once TRBJ2-7 TRBV7-8 CASSLKGYEQYF TGTGCCAGCAGCTTAAAGGGCTACGAGCAGTACTTC
TRBD2 . TRBJ2-7 TRBV4-2 CASSQDRRSGRIIGYEQYF TGTGCCAGCAGCCAAGATCGCAGGAGCGGGAGGATCATAGGCTACGAGCAGTACTTC
. . TRBJ2-6 TRBV7-2 CASSPPAFNVLTF TGTGCCAGCAGCCCTCCGGCCTTCAACGTCCTGACTTTC
. . TRBJ2-7 TRBV7-8 CASSLDRTVYEQYF TGTGCCAGCAGCTTAGACAGGACGGTCTACGAGCAGTACTTC
. once TRBJ2-1 TRBV4-3 CASSEGFNEQFF TGCGCCAGCAGCGAAGGGTTCAATGAGCAGTTCTTC
. once TRBJ2-2 TRBV28 CASSFQGELFF TGTGCCAGCTCTTTCCAGGGGGAGCTGTTTTTT
. . TRBJ2-7 TRBV12-2 CASRTGAYEQYF TGTGCAAGTCGCACCGGGGCCTACGAGCAGTACTTC
TRBD2 . TRBJ2-7 TRBV14 CASSPWGSGRAFTYEQYF TGTGCCAGCAGCCCCTGGGGTAGCGGGAGGGCCTTCACCTACGAGCAGTACTTC
. . TRBJ2-1 TRBV9 CASSRRGRDGFYNEQFF TGTGCCAGCAGCCGACGGGGTCGGGACGGATTTTATAATGAGCAGTTCTTC
. . TRBJ2-5 TRBV5-4 CASSLGTDPGYRETQYF TGTGCCAGCAGCTTGGGGACAGATCCTGGCTATCGGGAGACCCAGTACTTC
. . TRBJ1-2 TRBV30 CAWSPPQGWGYGYTF TGTGCCTGGAGTCCCCCCCAGGGGTGGGGCTATGGCTACACCTTC
TRBD1 once TRBJ2-1 TRBV7-6 CASSRTDRGSFEQFF TGTGCCAGCAGCCGTACGGACAGGGGATCTTTTGAGCAGTTCTTC
. once TRBJ1-4 TRBV5-6 CASSRARVTNEKLFF TGTGCCAGCAGCCGGGCCCGGGTGACTAATGAAAAACTGTTTTTT
. . TRBJ2-1 TRBV5-3 CARSKSPGEGQFF TGTGCCAGAAGTAAAAGCCCGGGAGAGGGGCAGTTCTTC
. . TRBJ2-2 TRBV6-1 CACRWGAGTGELFF TGTGCCTGCCGTTGGGGGGCGGGTACCGGGGAGCTGTTTTTT
. once TRBJ1-2 TRBV25-1 CASSEGWGYGYTF TGTGCCAGCAGTGAAGGCTGGGGATATGGCTACACCTTC
TRBD1 . TRBJ1-1 TRBV5-6 CASSRSDRANTEAFF TGTGCCAGCAGCCGGTCGGACAGGGCGAACACTGAAGCTTTCTTT
. . TRBJ1-1 TRBV29-1 CSVMLGGPNTEAFF TGCAGCGTTATGCTGGGGGGCCCAAACACTGAAGCTTTCTTT
. once TRBJ1-2 TRBV19 CASSIGGNGYTF TGTGCCAGTAGTATCGGTGGGAATGGCTACACCTTC
TRBD1 . TRBJ2-2 TRBV7-3 CASSFFQGANTGELFF TGTGCCAGCAGCTTTTTTCAGGGGGCGAACACCGGGGAGCTGTTTTTT
. . TRBJ2-1 TRBV4-2 CASSQDDRVGEQFF TGTGCCAGCAGCCAAGACGACCGGGTTGGTGAGCAGTTCTTC
TRBD2 . TRBJ2-7 TRBV2 CASRKPSGRAYEQYF TGTGCCAGCAGGAAGCCTAGCGGGAGGGCCTACGAGCAGTACTTC
TRBD1 . TRBJ2-1 TRBV5-1 CASSYYPGGASYNEQFF TGCGCCAGCTCCTATTATCCAGGGGGCGCTTCCTACAATGAGCAGTTCTTC
. . TRBJ2-7 TRBV19 CASSIGNAYEQYF TGTGCCAGTAGTATAGGTAACGCCTACGAGCAGTACTTC
. . TRBJ2-7 TRBV9 CASSVAPSQSSYEQYF TGTGCCAGCAGCGTAGCGCCTAGCCAGAGCTCCTACGAGCAGTACTTC
. . TRBJ2-1 TRBV19 CASSTSFSDYNEQFF TGTGCCAGTAGTACCTCGTTTAGCGACTACAATGAGCAGTTCTTC
TRBD2 . TRBJ2-7 TRBV6-1 CASSEAGTSGRYEQYF TGTGCCAGCAGTGAAGCGGGGACTAGCGGGAGATACGAGCAGTACTTC
TRBD2 . TRBJ2-7 TRBV5-6 CASSLLAGPLHYEQYF TGTGCCAGCAGCTTGCTAGCGGGACCCCTCCACTACGAGCAGTACTTC
. . TRBJ1-3 TRBV30 CAWSINHGNTIYF TGTGCCTGGAGTATCAATCATGGAAACACCATATATTTT
. . TRBJ2-7 TRBV7-8 CASSLNGGPYEQYF TGTGCCAGCAGCTTGAACGGGGGGCCCTACGAGCAGTACTTC
. . TRBJ2-4 TRBV27 CASSLDRAKLAKNIQYF TGTGCCAGCAGTTTGGATCGGGCAAAATTAGCCAAAAACATTCAGTACTTC
TRBD2 . TRBJ2-1 TRBV2 CASRELAGGSGEQFF TGTGCCAGCAGGGAACTAGCGGGAGGTTCGGGTGAGCAGTTCTTC
TRBD1 . TRBJ2-2 TRBV5-1 CASSSGQGSGELFF TGCGCCAGCAGCTCGGGACAGGGTTCCGGGGAGCTGTTTTTT
TRBD2 . TRBJ2-7 TRBV2 CASSVGLAVVF TGTGCCAGCAGTGTAGGGCTAGCGGTTGTCTTC
TRBD1 . TRBJ2-7 TRBV6-1 CASLKGTGVVYEQYF TGTGCCAGCCTAAAGGGGACAGGGGTAGTGTACGAGCAGTACTTC
. . TRBJ2-7 TRBV2 CASSGQAEEQYF TGTGCCAGCAGTGGACAGGCGGAGGAGCAGTACTTC
. . TRBJ2-6 TRBV7-3 CASSLLGMSSGANVLTF TGTGCCAGCAGCTTACTCGGGATGAGCTCTGGGGCCAACGTCCTGACTTTC
. . TRBJ1-2 TRBV28 CASRIGLLYGYTF TGTGCCAGCAGAATCGGGCTCCTCTATGGCTACACCTTC
TRBD2 . TRBJ2-5 TRBV29-1 CSVGLAGVETQYF TGCAGCGTTGGACTAGCGGGAGTGGAGACCCAGTACTTC
. . TRBJ2-2 TRBV19 CASSQVGGGELFF TGTGCCAGTAGTCAAGTCGGGGGCGGGGAGCTGTTTTTT
. . TRBJ2-7 TRBV6-5 CASSPSLGDYEQYF TGTGCCAGCAGCCCGAGCCTAGGGGACTACGAGCAGTACTTC
. . TRBJ2-5 TRBV2 CASSDRAGETQYF TGTGCCAGCAGTGACCGGGCGGGGGAGACCCAGTACTTC
. once TRBJ2-5 TRBV29-1 CSVDLYQETQYF TGCAGCGTTGACCTGTACCAAGAGACCCAGTACTTC
TRBD2 . TRBJ2-3 TRBV28 CASSFPGLALNSMDTQYF TGTGCCAGCAGTTTCCCGGGACTAGCCCTCAATAGTATGGATACGCAGTATTTT
. . TRBJ1-4 TRBV27 CASSSKGRTNEKLFF TGTGCCAGCAGTTCAAAAGGAAGGACAAATGAAAAACTGTTTTTT
TRBD2 . TRBJ2-2 TRBV5-8 CASSLGLADNTGELFF TGTGCCAGCAGCTTAGGACTAGCGGATAACACCGGGGAGCTGTTTTTT
. . TRBJ1-1 TRBV27 CASSLSLIDTEAFF TGTGCCAGCAGTTTATCCTTAATTGACACTGAAGCTTTCTTT
. . TRBJ1-2 TRBV5-6 CASSFGFGYTF TGTGCCAGCAGCTTCGGGTTTGGCTACACCTTC